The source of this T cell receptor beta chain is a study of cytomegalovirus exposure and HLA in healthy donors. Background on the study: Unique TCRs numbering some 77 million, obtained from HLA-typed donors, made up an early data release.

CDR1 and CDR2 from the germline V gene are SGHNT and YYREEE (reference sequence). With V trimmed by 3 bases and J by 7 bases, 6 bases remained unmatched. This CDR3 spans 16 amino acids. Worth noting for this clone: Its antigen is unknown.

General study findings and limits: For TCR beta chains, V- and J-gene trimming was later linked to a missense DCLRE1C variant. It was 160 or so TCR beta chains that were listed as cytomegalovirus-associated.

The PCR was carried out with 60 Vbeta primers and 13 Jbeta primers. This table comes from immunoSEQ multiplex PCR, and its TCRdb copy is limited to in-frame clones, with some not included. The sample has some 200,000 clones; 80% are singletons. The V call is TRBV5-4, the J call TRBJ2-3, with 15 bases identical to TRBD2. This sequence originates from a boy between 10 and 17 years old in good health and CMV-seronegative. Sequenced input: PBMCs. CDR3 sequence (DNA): TGTGCCAGCAGCTCTGGACTAGCGGGGGGGATAAATACGCAGTATTTT. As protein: CASSSGLAGGINTQYF.